These 2 T cell receptor beta chains share one sample of origin, sequenced in a study of glioma-infiltrating T cells. Amplification of TCR alpha and beta CDR3 regions from RNA used iRepertoire nested multiplex PCR. A single record per CDR3 protein comes from TCRdb applying MiXCR to the multiplex PCR reads. In the table there are about 400,000 distinct CDR3 sequences, roughly 41% of which are singletons. What was sequenced was glioma tissue, nonneoplastic brain tissue, or PBMCs (not recorded which). The origin of the receptors is a human donor with low-grade glioma or glioblastoma, undergoing nonglioma brain surgery, or in good health (not recorded which).

CDR3 bases: TGTGCCAGCAGCCGACAAGGGGCTACCGGGACATTTGAAGCTTTCTTT. As protein: CASSRQGATGTFEAFF. This chain links TRBV4-2 with TRBJ1-1; D is perhaps TRBD1 (6 bases). V dropped 4 bases and J dropped 7 bases, with 22 bases sitting between them. Germline CDR1 reads LGHNA; CDR2 reads YNFKEQ. CDR3 length equals 16 residues.

The genes are TRBV28 and TRBJ1-2, with 12 positions matching TRBD1. Germline values: CDR1 MDHEN, CDR2 SYDVKM. The CDR3 has 14 residues. V trimming: 6 bases; J trimming: 6 bases; junction bases outside the gene matches: 5. The CDR3 DNA is TGTGCCAGCAGCCCCGGGACAGGGGGCCATGGCTACACCTTC. Its translation is CASSPGTGGHGYTF.